The 28 T cell receptor beta chains in this list originate from one sample, sequenced in a study of blood T cell repertoires in COVID-19. The data were produced by immunoSEQ multiplex PCR, yet TCRdb's version contains in-frame clones alone and is incomplete. This table holds roughly 200,000 clones, 85% to 90% found once. Sequenced: PBMCs or T cells enriched from blood (not recorded which). The receptors derive from a young man who had recovered from COVID-19.

J is TRBJ2-2 and V is TRBV9, with a possible D match to TRBD1 (6 bases). This CDR3 contains 15 residues. The germline V gene has CDR1 SGDLS and CDR2 YYNGEE. Trimming shortened V by 3 bases and J by 7 bases, and 16 bases separated the two germline ends. For the CDR3, the DNA is TGTGCCAGCAGCGCGGTGAGGGGGACGGTCGGGGAGCTGTTTTTT. Its protein product is CASSAVRGTVGELFF.

The CDR3: CASSDLPGTNTDTQYF. In DNA form, the CDR3 reads TGTGCCAGCAGTGACCTCCCGGGGACTAACACAGATACGCAGTATTTT. The genes are TRBV6-4 and TRBJ2-3; 7 positions match TRBD2. Losses at the gene ends were 2 bases for V and 2 bases for J; bases not matched to a gene: 7. Germline lookup yields CDR1 MRHNA and CDR2 SNTAGT. The CDR3 is 16 residues long.

The V call is TRBV13, the J call TRBJ2-7; 8 positions agree with TRBD1. The V and J ends lost 0 bases and 5 bases, in that order; junction bases with no gene match: 6. The CDR3 spans 15 residues. Germline CDR1 is PRHDT and CDR2 is FYEKMQ (reference sequence). The CDR3 coding sequence is TGTGCCAGCAGCTTAGGCCGGGACAGGCCTAACGAGCAGTACTTC. It specifies CASSLGRDRPNEQYF. The whole variable domain, remainder taken from reference TRBV13 and TRBJ2-7, is AAGVIQSPRHLIKEKRETATLKCYPIPRHDTVYWYQQGPGQDPQFLISFYEKMQSDKGSIPDRFSAQQFSDYHSELNMSSLELGDSALYFCASSLGRDRPNEQYFGPGTRLTVT.

The chain employs TRBV7-2 and TRBJ2-1; 8 bases align to TRBD2. Looked up from germline, CDR1 is SGHTA and CDR2 is FQGNSA. The CDR3 sequence is 14 residues long. Trimming removed 8 bases from V and 10 bases from J; junction bases left unmatched: 13. CDR3 loop: CASGHLIRGGEQFF. The CDR3 DNA is TGTGCCAGCGGACACTTAATCCGGGGGGGGGAGCAGTTCTTC.

DNA for the CDR3: TGTGCCAGCAGTTACTCGAATAAACCGACAGGTTTCTCCTACGAGCAGTACTTC. This translates into CASSYSNKPTGFSYEQYF. V gene TRBV6-2 or TRBV6-3 combines with J gene TRBJ2-7, with TRBD1 as a possible D gene (6 bases). CDR1 and CDR2 (germline): MNHEY, SVGEGT. The V end was cut by 0 bases, the J end by 0 bases, with 18 bases between. The CDR3 is 18 amino acids.

This chain connects TRBV12-3 or TRBV12-4 to TRBJ1-4; D is possibly TRBD1 (5 bases). V lost 8 bases to trimming and J lost 2 bases, with 6 bases between them. The CDR3 consists of 12 residues. The CDR3 region has the DNA TGTGCCAGCGGGGGGACTAATGAAAAACTGTTTTTT. The encoded protein is CASGGTNEKLFF.

The V gene is TRBV4-1, the J gene TRBJ1-4, with TRBD1 as a possible D gene (5 bases). There are 15 residues in the CDR3. Germline CDR1 reads MGHRA; CDR2 reads YSYEKL. V lost 7 bases and J lost 2, with 14 bases in between. The CDR3 loop is CASTTPGHTNEKLFF. CDR3 bases: TGCGCCAGCACCACACCTGGACACACTAATGAAAAACTGTTTTTT.

The chain uses TRBV6-5 and TRBJ2-6; D gene unclear. CDR3 length equals 16 residues. Germline V lookup: CDR1 MNHEY, CDR2 SVGAGI. Trimming took 2 bases from V and 0 from J, leaving 8 bases between them. CDR3 bases: TGTGCCAGCAGTTACGTTGGGCCCTCTGGGGCCAACGTCCTGACTTTC. Its translation: CASSYVGPSGANVLTF.

This sequence joins TRBV24-1 and TRBJ2-2; tentatively, D is TRBD2 (7 bases). CDR1 is KGHDR and CDR2 is SFDVKD in the germline V gene. The CDR3 has 17 amino acids. Trimming took off 1 base at V and 4 bases at J, with 15 bases between the two ends. CDR3 nucleotide sequence: TGTGCCACCAGTGATTTTTCGAGGGGGGGCCGCACCGGGGAGCTGTTTTTT. Translation gives CATSDFSRGGRTGELFF.

The chain joins TRBV25-1 to TRBJ2-7; 9 bases map to TRBD2. V lost 3 bases, J lost 2 bases, and 11 bases stayed unmatched. This CDR3 has 17 amino acids. Germline V lookup: CDR1 MGHDK, CDR2 SYGVNS. CDR3 residues: CASSDERRGGRAYEQYF. The CDR3 DNA reads as TGTGCCAGCAGTGATGAGAGGAGAGGCGGGAGGGCCTACGAGCAGTACTTC.

This chain joins TRBV7-8 and TRBJ2-5; 9 positions match TRBD2. V shed 5 bases, J shed 1 base, and the junction held 14 bases outside the gene matches. This CDR3 has 18 residues. In germline, CDR1 is SGHVS, CDR2 FQNEAQ. Here the CDR3 DNA reads TGTGCCAGCAGCCAATATTCAATAGCGGGGGTTCTCCAAGAGACCCAGTACTTC. The encoded protein is CASSQYSIAGVLQETQYF.

Only one count was recorded for this clone. The V gene is TRBV9, the J gene TRBJ2-2, with D maybe TRBD1 (6 bases). V lost 3 bases and J lost 1, with 7 bases in between. CDR3 length: 14 residues. Per germline, CDR1 SGDLS and CDR2 YYNGEE. The CDR3 DNA follows: TGTGCCAGCAGCGCGACAGGGAACACCGGGGAGCTGTTTTTT. It yields the protein CASSATGNTGELFF.

The count of this clone is one. This chain uses TRBV3-1 (or the pseudogene TRBV3-2) with TRBJ2-1; D perhaps matches TRBD1 (6 bases). The CDR3 consists of 12 residues. The V gene lost 5 bases and the J gene lost 6 bases, with 8 bases spanning the gap. CDR1 is LGHDT and CDR2 is YNNKEL in the germline V gene (reference sequence). The CDR3 region is CASSRDTNEQFF. The CDR3 bases are TGTGCCAGCAGCAGGGACACCAATGAGCAGTTCTTC.

As concerns this clone: Sequence at one end of the junction differs from germline and may be a read error. The rearrangement uses TRBV7-7 and TRBJ2-5; 7 positions match TRBD1. The CDR3 length is 14 residues. Germline V gene lookup returns CDR1 SSHAT and CDR2 FNYEAQ (reference sequence). CDR3 residues: CASSLLGQQETQYF. DNA for the CDR3: TGTGCTAGCAGCCTCCTGGGACAGCAAGAGACCCAGTACTTC.

This chain's CDR3 is CASSQGTLAGGPNEQFF. For the CDR3, the DNA is TGTGCCAGCAGCCAAGGGACACTAGCGGGAGGGCCGAATGAGCAGTTCTTC. The V gene is TRBV3-1 (or the pseudogene TRBV3-2), the J gene TRBJ2-1, with 13 bases aligning to TRBD2. The CDR3 runs 17 residues. V shed 1 base and J 7 bases; nucleotides not matched to a gene: 7. Germline-derived CDR1 and CDR2 are LGHDT and YNNKEL (reference sequence).

The gene calls are TRBV11-3 and TRBJ2-7; 9 bases are a match to TRBD1. In germline, CDR1 is SGHNT, CDR2 YENEEA. This CDR3 is built from 14 residues. The ends lost 5 bases at V and 4 bases at J; junction bases unmatched: 6. CDR3 DNA: TGTGCCAGCAGCAAAAAGGGGACAGGGTACGAGCAGTACTTC. Amino acid sequence: CASSKKGTGYEQYF.

The genes are TRBV6-5 and TRBJ1-1; D uncertain. The germline V gene encodes CDR1 MNHEY and CDR2 SVGAGI. The length of the CDR3 is 14 residues. V was pared by 7 bases and J by 1 base, with 13 bases between. This chain's CDR3 is CASKAAERNTEAFF. In nucleotides, the CDR3 is TGTGCCAGCAAAGCCGCCGAGAGGAACACTGAAGCTTTCTTT.

The V call is TRBV11-3, the J call TRBJ2-1; D is possibly TRBD2 (6 bases). The CDR3 consists of 15 residues. Trimming pared 4 bases from V and 6 bases from J, leaving 16 bases between. The germline gives CDR1 SGHNT, CDR2 YENEEA. The CDR3 region is CASSSGVLSVNEQFF. Written as DNA, the CDR3 is TGTGCCAGCAGCTCGGGAGTTTTGTCTGTCAATGAGCAGTTCTTC.

The CDR3 sequence: CASSLVGSRGFGNTEAFF. As DNA, the CDR3 is TGTGCCAGCAGCTTAGTGGGCAGTAGGGGGTTTGGGAACACTGAAGCTTTCTTT. This rearrangement joins TRBV7-2 to TRBJ1-1; D might be TRBD1 (6 bases). The CDR3 length is 18 residues. The germline CDR1 and CDR2 sequences are SGHTA and FQGNSA. Trimming cost V 1 base and J 1 base, with 19 bases left between them.

This clone was counted a single time. In nucleotides, the CDR3 is TGTGCCTGGGGCCTGATGACAGGGCGGATGAACACTGAAGCTTTCTTT. Residues: CAWGLMTGRMNTEAFF. The genes are TRBV30 and TRBJ1-1, with 7 nucleotides matching TRBD1. This CDR3 has 16 residues. V gave up 5 bases and J gave up 0 bases; unmatched junction bases: 12. The germline V gene encodes CDR1 GTSNPN and CDR2 SVGIG (reference sequence).

The chain recombines TRBV6-6 with TRBJ2-5; weak D call: TRBD2 (5 bases). V was shortened by 2 bases and J by 6 bases, with 13 bases between the two germline ends. Germline CDR1 is MNHNY and CDR2 is SVGAGI (reference sequence). The CDR3 loop spans 14 amino acids. The CDR3 here is CASSYGFEGKTQYF. The DNA of the CDR3 is TGTGCCAGCAGTTACGGGTTTGAGGGAAAGACCCAGTACTTC.

This chain links TRBV9 with TRBJ2-2, with D possibly TRBD1 on 6 matching bases. The CDR3 spans 18 residues. In germline, CDR1 is SGDLS, CDR2 YYNGEE. Trimming stripped 0 bases from V and 1 base from J, with 16 bases between. CDR3 region: CASSVGVKKTGNTGELFF. The CDR3 nucleotides read TGTGCCAGCAGCGTAGGTGTCAAGAAGACAGGGAACACCGGGGAGCTGTTTTTT.

V and J are TRBV27 and TRBJ1-6; D may be TRBD1 (5 bases). Trimming removed 5 bases from V and 4 bases from J, with 18 bases in between. Germline values: CDR1 MNHEY, CDR2 SMNVEV (reference sequence). This CDR3 has 17 residues. The CDR3 DNA reads TGTGCCAGCAGTCCTCGGACAAGCCCTCAGTATAATTCACCCCTCCACTTT. It encodes CASSPRTSPQYNSPLHF.

The rearrangement joins TRBV6-6 to TRBJ1-1; D is possibly TRBD1 (6 bases). CDR3 length equals 14 residues. Germline CDR1 is MNHNY and CDR2 is SVGAGI (reference sequence). V dropped 6 bases and J dropped 1 base, with 12 bases sitting between them. CDR3 bases: TGTGCCAGCAGATCCCGGGACACGAACACTGAAGCTTTCTTT. Amino acid sequence: CASRSRDTNTEAFF.

The chain employs TRBV27 and TRBJ1-2, with D possibly being TRBD1 (6 bases). Germline CDR1 reads MNHEY; CDR2 reads SMNVEV (reference sequence). The length of the CDR3 is 14 residues. V lost 6 bases to trimming and J lost 6 bases, with 17 bases between them. DNA for the CDR3: TGTGCCAGCAGACCCCCGGACAGACCACATGGCTACACCTTC. As protein: CASRPPDRPHGYTF.

V usage is TRBV24-1 and J usage is TRBJ2-5; D not certain. Looked up from germline, CDR1 is KGHDR and CDR2 is SFDVKD. V was cut by 3 bases and J by 1 base, with 11 bases left in between. This CDR3 is built from 15 residues. The CDR3 region is CATSDQQTTQETQYF. For the CDR3, the DNA is TGTGCCACCAGTGATCAGCAGACAACCCAAGAGACCCAGTACTTC.

This chain connects TRBV10-1 to TRBJ2-1; 7 bases line up with TRBD2. The CDR3 is 13 amino acids. V dropped 10 bases and J dropped 3; count of bases not matched to a gene: 6. In germline, CDR1 is WNHNN, CDR2 SYGVQD (reference sequence). The CDR3 here is CATSGQVYNEQFF. DNA for the CDR3: TGCGCCACTAGCGGTCAAGTCTACAATGAGCAGTTCTTC.

The V gene is TRBV13, the J gene TRBJ2-7; 12 positions agree with TRBD2. Trimming cost V 5 bases and J 1 base; bases outside gene matches: 18. Germline CDR1 is PRHDT and CDR2 is FYEKMQ (reference sequence). CDR3 length: 20 amino acids. In DNA form, the CDR3 reads TGTGCCAGCAGCGTTAGGGTTGGACTAGCGGGATCCCATTCGTCCTACGAGCAGTACTTC. As protein: CASSVRVGLAGSHSSYEQYF.